These T cell receptor beta chains were read from a single sample in a study of blood T cell repertoires in COVID-19. Only in-frame clones appear in the TCRdb table, and some are missing; sequencing was by immunoSEQ multiplex PCR. The table has about 250,000 clones, about four fifths seen once. Source material: PBMCs or T cells enriched from blood (not recorded which). The receptors here all came from a woman between 40 and 55 years old who had been exposed to COVID-19. The CDR3 runs from the conserved cysteine through the conserved F or W. A D gene is named only where the DNA matches it firmly. The size of a clone is reported for some rows only, either as once, few or many, or as a class for expanded clones.

d_call j_call clone_size v_call cdr3_nt cdr3_aa
. TRBJ2-7 . TRBV9 TGTGCCAGCAGCCCCGAGGGGGTCGGGGAGCAGTACTTC CASSPEGVGEQYF
. TRBJ1-5 . TRBV14 TGTGCCAGCAGCCAAGACGACAGACAGCCCCAGCATTTT CASSQDDRQPQHF
. TRBJ2-1 . TRBV7-9 TGTGCCAGCAGCTTATTCCCGGGGGATGAGCAGTTCTTC CASSLFPGDEQFF
TRBD2 TRBJ2-2 . TRBV7-2 TGTGCCAGCAGCCATACTAGCGAGCTCACCGGGGAGCTGTTTTTT CASSHTSELTGELFF
. TRBJ2-7 . TRBV7-8 TGTGCCAGCACCCGACGGGACGGCGGGGTCTACGAGCAGTACTTC CASTRRDGGVYEQYF
. TRBJ1-1 . TRBV6-5 TGTGCCAGCGTTGACAATGGGGGGGGCACTGAAGCTTTCTTT CASVDNGGGTEAFF
. TRBJ2-4 . TRBV7-2 TGTGCCAGCAGCTTTGCCGGGGATGGGATTCAGTACTTC CASSFAGDGIQYF
. TRBJ2-7 few TRBV25-1 TGTGCCAGCAGTCCGACTGGTCCCAAGCAGTACTTC CASSPTGPKQYF
TRBD2 TRBJ2-7 . TRBV19 TGTGCCAGTAGTATAGATTACGGGGGGGTCATCAGCGAGCAGTACTTC CASSIDYGGVISEQYF
TRBD1 TRBJ2-7 . TRBV4-2 TGTGCCAGCAGCCACCGGTCAGGGGGAAACGAGCAGTACTTC CASSHRSGGNEQYF
TRBD1 TRBJ2-7 . TRBV2 TGTGCCAGCAGTGAAGCAAATACGGGACAGGGGAAGGAGCAGTACTTC CASSEANTGQGKEQYF
TRBD1 TRBJ1-1 . TRBV28 TGTGCCAGCAGTCAGGACCCGGACAGGGCTGAAGCTTTCTTT CASSQDPDRAEAFF
TRBD1 TRBJ1-2 once TRBV27 TGTGCCAGCAGTCGACAGGGGAGTGGCTACACCTTC CASSRQGSGYTF
. TRBJ1-1 once TRBV29-1 TGCAGCGTTGAGCCTACAGGAGATGAAGCTTTCTTT CSVEPTGDEAFF
. TRBJ1-1 . TRBV18 TGTGCCAGCTCACCACCAGTTCGGACTGAAGCTTTCTTT CASSPPVRTEAFF
TRBD1 TRBJ1-1 . TRBV12-3/TRBV12-4 TGTGCCAGCAGGCTGGGACAGAATGAAGCTTTCTTT CASRLGQNEAFF
. TRBJ1-1 . TRBV5-1 TGCGCCAGCAGCTTGATTCGGGGGGTCAACACTGAAGCTTTCTTT CASSLIRGVNTEAFF
TRBD2 TRBJ2-1 . TRBV4-2 TGTGCCAGCAGCCAAGTACCGGGGGAGGGCAATGAGCAGTTCTTC CASSQVPGEGNEQFF
TRBD1 TRBJ1-2 . TRBV6-2/TRBV6-3 TGTGCCAGCAGTCTGACAGGGTATGGCTATGGCTACACCTTC CASSLTGYGYGYTF
TRBD1 TRBJ1-5 . TRBV28 TGTGCCAGCAGTGCCCTTCAACAGGGGCAGTATAGCAATCAGCCCCAGCATTTT CASSALQQGQYSNQPQHF
. TRBJ1-6 . TRBV19 TGTGCCAGTAGTAAAGGGGTATGGAATTCACCCCTCCACTTT CASSKGVWNSPLHF
. TRBJ1-6 . TRBV18 TGTGCCAGCTCACCGGACATTTATAATTCACCCCTCCACTTT CASSPDIYNSPLHF
. TRBJ1-2 . TRBV5-1 TGCGCCAGCAGCTTGGGCGCAAATGGCTACACCTTC CASSLGANGYTF
. TRBJ1-2 . TRBV30 TGTGCCTGGAGTCCCGGGACTCTAAGCTACACCTTC CAWSPGTLSYTF
. TRBJ2-1 . TRBV10-1 TGCGCCACGTCGAAGAGGTCCAATGAGCAGTTCTTC CATSKRSNEQFF
. TRBJ1-5 many TRBV6-5 TGTGCCAGCAAAACGGGACAAAGGAATGATCAGCCCCAGCATTTT CASKTGQRNDQPQHF
TRBD2 TRBJ2-2 . TRBV7-8 TGTGCCAGCAGCCCCTATACTAGCGGGGTAAAAACCTGGGGGGAGCTGTTTTTT CASSPYTSGVKTWGELFF
TRBD1 TRBJ1-2 . TRBV5-6 TGTGCCAGCAGTAGGGACAGTAACTATGGCTACACCTTC CASSRDSNYGYTF
TRBD2 TRBJ2-1 . TRBV19 TGTGCCAGTACCCCTAAACTAGCGGGGGTGTATGAGCAGTTCTTC CASTPKLAGVYEQFF
TRBD1 TRBJ1-5 many TRBV28 TGTGCCAGCAGTCACCCGGGACAGGGGAGTAGCAATCAGCCCCAGCATTTT CASSHPGQGSSNQPQHF
TRBD1 TRBJ1-5 . TRBV5-1 TGCGCCATAGTATCGTCGGGACAGTCCATTAATCAGCCCCAGCATTTT CAIVSSGQSINQPQHF
TRBD1 TRBJ1-5 once TRBV28 TGTGCCAGCAGTTTACGAGGCTCGGGACAGGGTAGCAATCAGCCCCAGCATTTT CASSLRGSGQGSNQPQHF
. TRBJ1-2 . TRBV7-2 TGTGCCAGCAGCTTTCGGACAGCTGATGGCTACACCTTC CASSFRTADGYTF
TRBD1 TRBJ1-1 many TRBV4-2 TGTGCCAGCAGCCAAGAAGCGAGACAGGGGGCTCCCGGGGGTTTCTTT CASSQEARQGAPGGFF
. TRBJ2-5 . TRBV6-5 TGTGCCAGCAGTTACGGACAGGGGACTAGAGAGACCCAGTACTTC CASSYGQGTRETQYF
TRBD1 TRBJ1-3 . TRBV6-1 TGTGCCAGCAGTGAAATAGGACAGGGCTCTGGAAACACCATATATTTT CASSEIGQGSGNTIYF
. TRBJ1-6 . TRBV9 TGTGCCAGCAGCGTAGAAACAGGGCTTAATAATTCACCCCTCCACTTT CASSVETGLNNSPLHF
TRBD2 TRBJ2-4 . TRBV15 TGTGCCACCAGCAGAGATTCTAGCGGGGTGAGCTTC CATSRDSSGVSF
TRBD2 TRBJ2-3 once TRBV5-6 TGTGCCAGCAGCCGGACTAGCGGGGGGGCCGGCACAGATACGCAGTATTTT CASSRTSGGAGTDTQYF
. TRBJ2-1 few TRBV7-9 TGTGCCAGCAGCTTAAGGATGGGTGACATAGGTGAGCAGTTCTTC CASSLRMGDIGEQFF
. TRBJ1-5 . TRBV11-1 TGTGCCAGCAGCTTAGGAGGGCCGGGCAATCAGCCCCAGCATTTT CASSLGGPGNQPQHF
TRBD2 TRBJ2-1 . TRBV14 TGTGCCAGCAGCCACCCTAGCGGGGGTCACAATGAGCAGTTCTTC CASSHPSGGHNEQFF
. TRBJ1-4 . TRBV5-6 TGTGCCAGCAGCTTCAGTGGAAAACTGTTTTTT CASSFSGKLFF
TRBD1 TRBJ1-2 few TRBV11-2 TGTGCCAGCAGCCCACTGGGACAGGCGGAAACTAACTATGGCTACACCTTC CASSPLGQAETNYGYTF
. TRBJ1-2 . TRBV7-2 TGTGCCAGCAGCTGGCAGGGCGCCTATGGCTACACCTTC CASSWQGAYGYTF
TRBD1 TRBJ1-3 . TRBV4-2 TGTGCCAGCAGCCAGGGACAGGATAGCTCTGGAAACACCATATATTTT CASSQGQDSSGNTIYF
. TRBJ2-7 . TRBV5-6 TGTGCCAGCAGCTTGGGGTTGGAGACCTACGAGCAGTACTTC CASSLGLETYEQYF
. TRBJ2-5 . TRBV27 TGTGCCAGCAGACCCCGGACTACAGGCGGGCAAGAGACCCAGTACTTC CASRPRTTGGQETQYF
. TRBJ2-7 . TRBV14 TGTGCCAGCAGCCAAGCCCCCAAATGGGGCCTCGGCCTCCACGAGCAGTACTTC CASSQAPKWGLGLHEQYF
. TRBJ1-1 . TRBV5-5 TGTGCCAGCAGCTCGGTATCTTATGTAGCTTTCTTT CASSSVSYVAFF
. TRBJ2-3 . TRBV29-1 TGCAGCGTTGATCGGGGGAACACAGATACGCAGTATTTT CSVDRGNTDTQYF
. TRBJ1-6 . TRBV5-1 TGCGCCAGCAGCCAGAGGGGAGGCCATGATTTGCCACCTTCACCCCTCCACTTT CASSQRGGHDLPPSPLHF
TRBD1 TRBJ1-6 . TRBV5-1 TGCGCCAGCAGCTTGGAGACAGGGAGAAATTCACCCCTCCACTTT CASSLETGRNSPLHF
. TRBJ1-5 . TRBV10-2 TGCGCCAGCAGTGAGTCCCCTACAGGGCGGCGCAATCAGCCCCAGCATTTT CASSESPTGRRNQPQHF
TRBD2 TRBJ2-3 . TRBV19 TGTGCCAGTAGCCCCCGACTAGCGGGGGGCTCAGGAGATACGCAGTATTTT CASSPRLAGGSGDTQYF
. TRBJ1-2 . TRBV4-2 TGTGCCAGCAGCCAAGTTGAAGCTGGTGGCTACACCTTC CASSQVEAGGYTF
. TRBJ2-1 once TRBV7-2 TGTGCCAGCAGCTTATGGGGAAGGAGCGGAGGGGTGGATGAGCAGTTCTTC CASSLWGRSGGVDEQFF
. TRBJ2-1 . TRBV12-5 TGTGCTAGTGGTTTGTTGGGAGCGTCGGAGCAGTTCTTC CASGLLGASEQFF